The rows below give T cell receptor beta chains drawn from one sample of a study of T-cell reconstitution after alpha-beta-depleted transplantation in children. TCRdb reprocessed the PCR reads with MiXCR, giving one entry per CDR3 protein. Here the sample spans around 200,000 distinct CDR3 sequences, roughly 8.3% being singletons. The sample in question was PBMCs, mostly from graft donor cells, obtained 360 days after TCRalphabeta/CD19-depleted stem cell transplant. These receptors were obtained from a male patient aged 2-15 years who had a stem cell transplant for acute myeloid leukemia, so the T cells may come from the graft donor. Both conserved end residues are part of each CDR3. D genes are given only for firm matches. Not every row has a clone size; where given, it reads once, few, many or a size class.

v_gene	d_gene	j_gene	abundance	CDR3aa	CDR3nt
TRBV14	.	TRBJ2-3	few	CASSQLDSRRRDTDTQYF	TGTGCCAGCAGCCAATTGGACAGCCGTCGCCGGGACACAGATACGCAGTATTTT
TRBV12-3/TRBV12-4	.	TRBJ2-7	many	CASAPIPSSYEQYF	TGTGCCAGCGCCCCGATACCTTCCTCCTACGAGCAGTACTTC
TRBV29-1	TRBD2	TRBJ2-5	many	CSVPTGEGRALQETQYF	TGCAGCGTCCCCACGGGGGAGGGGAGGGCCCTCCAAGAGACCCAGTACTTC
TRBV20-1	TRBD1	TRBJ1-2	many	CSAKRGLDGYTF	TGCAGTGCTAAAAGGGGGCTGGATGGCTACACCTTC
TRBV6-5	.	TRBJ1-2	few	CASSYSIYGTYYYGYTF	TGTGCCAGCAGTTACTCGATATACGGCACCTACTACTATGGCTACACCTTC
TRBV12-3/TRBV12-4	TRBD1	TRBJ1-1	few	CASSPRTDRDTEAFF	TGTGCCAGCAGTCCCCGAACCGACAGGGACACTGAAGCTTTCTTT
TRBV5-1	TRBD2	TRBJ2-1	many	CASSRLALGDEQFF	TGCGCCAGCAGTAGACTAGCCCTTGGGGATGAGCAGTTCTTC
TRBV5-1	.	TRBJ1-1	many	CASSLATENTEAFF	TGCGCCAGCAGCTTGGCGACAGAGAACACTGAAGCTTTCTTT
TRBV20-1	.	TRBJ2-5	.	CSACDAGGSETQYF	TGCAGTGCCTGTGACGCCGGAGGGTCAGAGACCCAGTACTTC
TRBV7-9	.	TRBJ2-5	many	CASSLVRREETQYF	TGTGCCAGCAGCTTAGTCCGGCGCGAAGAGACCCAGTACTTC
TRBV20-1	TRBD1	TRBJ2-1	many	CSASRTGLNEQFF	TGCAGTGCTTCCAGGACAGGGCTGAATGAGCAGTTCTTC
TRBV5-1	.	TRBJ2-4	many	CASSLTMSRDIQYF	TGCGCCAGCAGCTTGACTATGTCTCGGGACATTCAGTACTTC
TRBV20-1	TRBD2	TRBJ2-5	many	CSALIAGGPQETQYF	TGCAGTGCTTTAATAGCGGGAGGCCCTCAAGAGACCCAGTACTTC
TRBV12-3/TRBV12-4	.	TRBJ2-5	few	CASSLPGALGETQYF	TGTGCCAGCAGTTTACCGGGGGCGCTTGGGGAGACCCAGTACTTC
TRBV12-3/TRBV12-4	.	TRBJ2-6	few	CASSLGWGAGANVLTF	TGTGCCAGCAGTTTAGGTTGGGGGGCTGGGGCCAACGTCCTGACTTTC
TRBV6-5	.	TRBJ1-6	few	CASSYSRGSSSYNSPLHF	TGTGCCAGCAGTTACTCGAGGGGTTCGAGCTCCTATAATTCACCCCTCCACTTT
TRBV5-4	.	TRBJ2-2	.	CASSWDRGGELFF	TGTGCCAGCAGCTGGGACCGCGGGGGGGAGCTGTTTTTT
TRBV12-3/TRBV12-4	.	TRBJ1-5	few	CASSLPAGPQHF	TGTGCCAGCAGTCTCCCAGCGGGACCCCAGCATTTT
TRBV5-4	TRBD2	TRBJ2-3	.	CASSLAGLGTDTQYF	TGTGCCAGCAGCTTAGCGGGATTGGGCACAGATACGCAGTATTTT
TRBV5-1	TRBD1	TRBJ2-1	few	CASSSRGHNEQFF	TGCGCCAGCAGCTCCAGGGGGCACAATGAGCAGTTCTTC
TRBV11-1	.	TRBJ2-2	.	CASSKTVNTGELFF	TGTGCCAGCAGCAAGACAGTAAACACCGGGGAGCTGTTTTTT
TRBV3-1	.	TRBJ1-2	many	CASSPLGVYGYTF	TGTGCCAGCAGCCCTTTAGGGGTGTATGGCTACACCTTC
TRBV10-3	TRBD2	TRBJ2-1	few	CAISGWLAGASYNEQFF	TGTGCCATCAGTGGGTGGCTAGCGGGAGCTAGCTACAATGAGCAGTTCTTC
TRBV7-8	.	TRBJ2-7	many	CASSLVDSGLPYEQYF	TGTGCCAGCAGCTTAGTCGACAGCGGGCTACCCTACGAGCAGTACTTC
TRBV12-3/TRBV12-4	TRBD2	TRBJ2-1	.	CASSSPGTRGANEQFF	TGTGCCAGCAGTTCACCCGGGACTAGAGGGGCCAATGAGCAGTTCTTC
TRBV29-1	.	TRBJ2-1	many	CSVERPINEQFF	TGCAGCGTTGAGAGACCTATCAATGAGCAGTTCTTC
TRBV3-1	.	TRBJ2-5	.	CASSQDLASRETQYF	TGTGCCAGCAGCCAAGATCTGGCGAGTCGAGAGACCCAGTACTTC
TRBV5-1	TRBD2	TRBJ2-5	many	CASSGLAGQETQYF	TGCGCCAGCAGCGGTCTAGCGGGGCAAGAGACCCAGTACTTC
TRBV15	.	TRBJ2-1	many	CATSRDSLAYEQFF	TGTGCCACCAGCAGAGATAGTTTAGCCTATGAGCAGTTCTTC
TRBV12-3/TRBV12-4	.	TRBJ2-5	many	CASQEGRSQETQYF	TGTGCCAGCCAGGAGGGACGGAGTCAAGAGACCCAGTACTTC
TRBV3-1	.	TRBJ2-2	many	CASSQKQGGELFF	TGTGCCAGCAGCCAGAAGCAGGGCGGGGAGCTGTTTTTT
TRBV29-1	TRBD2	TRBJ2-1	many	CSVAPVAGDGYEQFF	TGCAGCGTTGCCCCTGTGGCGGGAGACGGGTATGAGCAGTTCTTC
TRBV12-3/TRBV12-4	.	TRBJ1-1	many	CASSIAPQNTEAFF	TGTGCCAGCAGCATAGCCCCCCAGAACACTGAAGCTTTCTTT
TRBV7-6	TRBD2	TRBJ2-1	.	CASSPGLAGIEQFF	TGTGCCAGCAGCCCCGGACTAGCGGGAATTGAGCAGTTCTTC
TRBV20-1	.	TRBJ2-7	many	CSARDRFYEQYF	TGCAGTGCTAGAGACAGGTTCTACGAGCAGTACTTC
TRBV7-9	.	TRBJ2-2	.	CASSLAQLNTGELFF	TGTGCCAGCAGCTTAGCCCAGCTGAACACCGGGGAGCTGTTTTTT
TRBV5-1	.	TRBJ1-1	.	CASSGGPVGTEAFF	TGCGCCAGCAGCGGCGGACCGGTCGGGACTGAAGCTTTCTTT
TRBV27	.	TRBJ1-2	.	CASSLRPSSTANYGYTF	TGTGCCAGCAGTTTACGTCCCTCCTCCACAGCTAACTATGGCTACACCTTC
TRBV20-1	.	TRBJ1-1	few	CSASWGMNTEAFF	TGCAGTGCTAGCTGGGGGATGAACACTGAAGCTTTCTTT
TRBV6-5	TRBD1	TRBJ2-5	.	CASSSGTGEKETQYF	TGTGCCAGCAGTTCCGGGACAGGGGAAAAAGAGACCCAGTACTTC
TRBV7-3	.	TRBJ1-1	few	CASSLWKNTEAFF	TGTGCCAGCAGCTTATGGAAGAACACTGAAGCTTTCTTT
TRBV20-1	TRBD1	TRBJ1-2	.	CSAVAGQGASGYTF	TGCAGTGCCGTGGCCGGACAGGGGGCGTCCGGCTACACCTTC
TRBV29-1	.	TRBJ2-3	many	CSVDPASPFTQYF	TGCAGCGTTGACCCTGCGTCTCCCTTTACGCAGTATTTT
TRBV20-1	TRBD2	TRBJ2-1	few	CSARVGLGVSSYNEQFF	TGCAGTGCTAGAGTGGGACTAGGGGTTAGCTCCTACAATGAGCAGTTCTTC
TRBV29-1	TRBD2	TRBJ2-1	many	CSVEASGWGWNEQFF	TGCAGCGTTGAAGCTAGCGGGTGGGGGTGGAATGAGCAGTTCTTC
TRBV6-5	.	TRBJ2-7	many	CASSYSPGDIYEQYF	TGTGCCAGCAGTTACTCCCCAGGGGATATCTACGAGCAGTACTTC
TRBV6-1	.	TRBJ2-7	.	CASSEAPPKEGSYEQYF	TGTGCCAGCAGTGAAGCGCCCCCGAAGGAGGGATCCTACGAGCAGTACTTC
TRBV2	.	TRBJ2-3	many	CASAAASGTDTQYF	TGTGCCAGCGCCGCTGCTAGCGGCACAGATACGCAGTATTTT
TRBV7-9	.	TRBJ1-5	.	CASSQTAGLNQPQHF	TGTGCCAGCAGCCAGACGGCAGGGCTGAATCAGCCCCAGCATTTT
TRBV7-6	.	TRBJ2-7	many	CASSWTALSYEQYF	TGTGCCAGCTCCTGGACAGCCTTATCGTACGAGCAGTACTTC
TRBV2	TRBD1	TRBJ1-4	few	CASSAGTESNEKLFF	TGTGCCAGCAGTGCCGGGACAGAATCCAATGAAAAACTGTTTTTT
TRBV9	.	TRBJ2-1	many	CASSVVDGGSYNEQFF	TGTGCCAGCAGCGTAGTGGACGGCGGCTCCTACAATGAGCAGTTCTTC
TRBV7-7	TRBD2	TRBJ2-1	many	CASSLAMGASGIDEQFF	TGTGCTAGCAGCTTAGCGATGGGGGCTAGCGGGATTGATGAGCAGTTCTTC
TRBV10-3	.	TRBJ2-1	few	CAISESKGRSNEQFF	TGTGCCATCAGTGAGTCGAAGGGGAGAAGCAATGAGCAGTTCTTC
TRBV18	TRBD1	TRBJ1-1	few	CASSRYRQGDTEAFF	TGTGCCAGCTCACGGTACCGACAGGGGGACACTGAAGCTTTCTTT
TRBV10-3	TRBD2	TRBJ2-1	many	CAITGTSRGEQFF	TGTGCCATCACAGGGACTAGTCGGGGTGAGCAGTTCTTC
TRBV10-3	.	TRBJ2-5	.	CAISDMVRSQYF	TGTGCCATCAGTGATATGGTTAGATCCCAGTACTTC
TRBV6-2/TRBV6-3	.	TRBJ2-2	many	CASSYASGTPTGELFF	TGTGCCAGCAGTTACGCCAGCGGAACCCCCACCGGGGAGCTGTTTTTT
TRBV20-1	.	TRBJ2-3	many	CSARDKLGTPQYF	TGCAGTGCTAGAGATAAGTTGGGGACCCCGCAGTATTTT